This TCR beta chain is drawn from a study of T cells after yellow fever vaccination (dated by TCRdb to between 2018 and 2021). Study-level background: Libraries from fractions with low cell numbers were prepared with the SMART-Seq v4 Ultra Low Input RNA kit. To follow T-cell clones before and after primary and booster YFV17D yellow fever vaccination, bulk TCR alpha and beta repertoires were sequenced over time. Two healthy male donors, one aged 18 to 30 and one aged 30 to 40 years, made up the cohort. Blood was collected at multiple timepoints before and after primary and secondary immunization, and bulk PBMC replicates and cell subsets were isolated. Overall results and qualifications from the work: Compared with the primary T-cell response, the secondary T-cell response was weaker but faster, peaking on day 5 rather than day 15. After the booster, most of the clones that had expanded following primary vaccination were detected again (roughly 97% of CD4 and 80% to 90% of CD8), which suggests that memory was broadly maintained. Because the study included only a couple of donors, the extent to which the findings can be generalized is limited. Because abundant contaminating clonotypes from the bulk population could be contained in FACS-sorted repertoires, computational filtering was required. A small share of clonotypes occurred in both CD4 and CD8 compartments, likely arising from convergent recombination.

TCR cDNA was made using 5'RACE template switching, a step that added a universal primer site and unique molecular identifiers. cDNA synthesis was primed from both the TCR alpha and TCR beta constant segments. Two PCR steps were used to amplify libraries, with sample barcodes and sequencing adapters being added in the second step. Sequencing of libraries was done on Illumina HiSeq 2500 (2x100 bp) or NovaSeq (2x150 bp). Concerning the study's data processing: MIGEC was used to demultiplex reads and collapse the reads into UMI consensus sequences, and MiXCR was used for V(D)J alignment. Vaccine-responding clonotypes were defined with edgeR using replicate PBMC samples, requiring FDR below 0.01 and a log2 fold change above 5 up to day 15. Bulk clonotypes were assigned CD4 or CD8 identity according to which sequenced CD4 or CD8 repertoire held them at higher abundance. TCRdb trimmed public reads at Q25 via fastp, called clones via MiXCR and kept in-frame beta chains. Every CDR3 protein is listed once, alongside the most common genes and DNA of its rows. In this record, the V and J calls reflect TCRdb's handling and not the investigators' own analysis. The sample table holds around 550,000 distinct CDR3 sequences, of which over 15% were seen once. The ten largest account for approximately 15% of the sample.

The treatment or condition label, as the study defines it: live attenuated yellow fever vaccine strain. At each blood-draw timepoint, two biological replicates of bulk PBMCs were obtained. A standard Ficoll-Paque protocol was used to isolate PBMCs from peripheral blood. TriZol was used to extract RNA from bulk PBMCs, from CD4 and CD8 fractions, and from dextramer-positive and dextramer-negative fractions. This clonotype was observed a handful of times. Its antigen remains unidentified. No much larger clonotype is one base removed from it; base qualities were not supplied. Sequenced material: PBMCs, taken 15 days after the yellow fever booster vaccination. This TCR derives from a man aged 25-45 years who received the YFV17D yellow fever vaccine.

The CDR3 region reads CASCSRAGQSPYNEQFF. At the DNA level, the sequence is TGTGCCAGCTGTTCCCGAGCGGGCCAATCCCCGTACAATGAGCAGTTCTTC. The sequence joins TRBV27 to TRBJ2-1; TRBD2 is a weak D gene call, 6 bases matching. Counted from cysteine to phenylalanine, this CDR3 has 17 amino acids. This entry keeps only the CDR3 DNA: 51 bases, framed from base 1. CDR1 and CDR2 (MNHEY, SMNVEV) derive from the germline V gene (reference sequence). Trimming costs V 8 bases and J 4 bases, and their ends lie 24 bases apart.